One and the same sample provided the 26 T cell receptor beta chains below, sequenced in a study of monozygotic twins with inflammatory bowel disease. TCRdb derives one entry per CDR3 protein from the 5' RACE reads, leaving out DNA. This sample contains around 370,000 distinct CDR3 sequences. The sample comprised blood. All receptors come from a human donor with ulcerative colitis or Crohn's disease, or a healthy co-twin of an affected twin (not recorded which).

The rearrangement links TRBV6-2 or TRBV6-3 to TRBJ2-7; TCRdb's assignment of TRBD1 cannot be checked, as there is no DNA. Germline V gene data show CDR1 as MNHEY and CDR2 as SVGEGT. The CDR3 has 15 amino acids. The CDR3 protein is CASTALGGPSYEQYF.

The gene calls are TRBV11-2 and TRBJ2-7; the TCRdb D gene call, TRBD1, has no DNA to confirm it. The CDR3 extends over 17 amino acids. Germline V gene data show CDR1 as SGHAT and CDR2 as FQNNGV. The CDR3 reads CASSYPRLVGGSYEQYF.

The V call is TRBV20-1, the J call TRBJ2-3; as DNA is missing, the TRBD1 call by TCRdb cannot be tested. CDR3 size: 15 residues. In germline, CDR1 is DFQATT, CDR2 SNEGSKA (reference sequence). The CDR3 sequence: CSASHRDRGQDTQYF.

This chain connects TRBV5-1 to TRBJ2-3; TCRdb indicates TRBD1, and absent DNA this call remains unverified. The germline gives CDR1 SGHRS, CDR2 YFSETQ. CDR3 length equals 15 residues. The CDR3 loop reads CASSPEDIRTDTQYF.

The chain combines TRBV30 with TRBJ2-7; absent DNA, TCRdb's TRBD1 call cannot be checked. The CDR3 sequence is 16 residues long. Germline V gene lookup returns CDR1 GTSNPN and CDR2 SVGIG (reference sequence). The CDR3 loop reads CAWSNEGATSSYEQYF.

The gene calls are TRBV11-2 and TRBJ2-7; TCRdb's assignment of TRBD1 cannot be checked, as there is no DNA. Germline-derived CDR1 and CDR2 are SGHAT and FQNNGV. The CDR3 runs to 15 residues. CDR3 sequence reads: CASSVTGTGRYEQYF. Combining the CDR3 with reference TRBV11-2 and TRBJ2-7 gives the whole variable domain EAGVAQSPRYKIIEKRQSVAFWCNPISGHATLYWYQQILGQGPKLLIQFQNNGVVDDSQLPKDRFSAERLKGVDSTLKIQPAKLEDSAVYLCASSVTGTGRYEQYFGPGTRLTVT.

The gene calls are TRBV20-1 and TRBJ1-6; with no DNA, the TCRdb D assignment of TRBD1 cannot be verified. CDR1 is DFQATT, CDR2 SNEGSKA, per germline (reference sequence). CDR3 length: 14 amino acids. CDR3 protein: CSASDGQGGSPLHF.

The chain recombines TRBV5-5 with TRBJ2-5; TCRdb lists TRBD2, though no DNA is available to test this call. The CDR3 runs 16 residues. Germline-derived CDR1 and CDR2 are SGHKS and YYEKEE (reference sequence). The CDR3 is CASSLALAGGWETQYF.

The J gene is TRBJ2-6, the V gene TRBV28; TCRdb returns TRBD1, unconfirmable since there is no DNA. From germline, CDR1 is MDHEN and CDR2 SYDVKM. The CDR3 has 17 amino acids. The CDR3 sequence is CASSLGQGRSGANVLTF.

The CDR3 sequence: CASSVGGSSNPYGYTF. The chain links TRBV9 to TRBJ1-2. Germline assignment: CDR1 SGDLS and CDR2 YYNGEE. This CDR3 is 16 amino acids long.

V and J are TRBV5-1 and TRBJ2-2; checking the TCRdb D call of TRBD2 is not possible without DNA. This CDR3 has 15 residues. CDR1 is SGHRS and CDR2 is YFSETQ in the germline V gene. The CDR3 loop reads CASFSGGTNTGELFF.

The chain couples TRBV7-2 to TRBJ1-1; TCRdb calls TRBD1, which cannot be checked without DNA. The CDR3 is 14 residues long. Germline V gene data show CDR1 as SGHTA and CDR2 as FQGNSA. The CDR3 loop reads CASSLATGGTEAFF.

CDR3 amino acids: CASSYPGGAGNEQFF. The chain combines TRBV6-5 with TRBJ2-1; the TCRdb call, TRBD1, lacks DNA for checking. Germline CDR1 is MNHEY and CDR2 is SVGAGI. The CDR3 contains 15 residues.

This chain links TRBV4-2 with TRBJ2-7. The CDR3 length is 14 residues. Germline CDR1 is LGHNA and CDR2 is YNFKEQ. This CDR3 is CASSQIVIGYEQYF.

The chain recombines TRBV15 with TRBJ1-2. Per the germline V gene, CDR1 is LNHNV and CDR2 is YYDKDF (reference sequence). CDR3 length equals 15 residues. CDR3 residues: CATSREPSANYGYTF.

This chain uses TRBV7-3 with TRBJ2-7; TCRdb selects TRBD1, and the lack of DNA leaves this call unchecked. Germline CDR1 and CDR2: SGHTA and FQGTGA. The CDR3 spans 15 residues. CDR3 residues: CASSPGQGISYEQYF.

This chain links TRBV29-1 with TRBJ2-7; the D call from TCRdb, TRBD2, cannot be confirmed without DNA. The CDR3 sequence is 14 residues long. Germline-derived CDR1 and CDR2 are SQVTM and ANQGSEA. CDR3 loop: CSGSASASSYEQYF.

The chain carries TRBV20-1 and TRBJ1-1. Germline CDR1 is DFQATT and CDR2 is SNEGSKA (reference sequence). This CDR3 has 14 amino acids. The CDR3 protein is CSARGLRLNTEAFF.

The chain carries TRBV4-3 and TRBJ2-1; TCRdb reports TRBD1, a call that lacks DNA to check it against. The CDR3 has 15 amino acids. The germline V gene encodes CDR1 LGHNA and CDR2 YSLEER. CDR3 sequence reads: CASSQAPGTYNEQFF.

The CDR3: CAISSYRVGHEQYF. This sequence joins TRBV10-3 and TRBJ2-7; TCRdb calls TRBD1, which cannot be checked without DNA. The CDR3 contains 14 residues. Germline V gene data show CDR1 as ENHRY and CDR2 as SYGVKD.

This chain joins TRBV5-1 and TRBJ1-1. The CDR3 runs 15 residues. Per germline, CDR1 SGHRS and CDR2 YFSETQ. The CDR3 here is CASSAGGQTGTEAFF.

The chain carries TRBV3-1 and TRBJ2-5; lacking DNA, the TRBD2 call made by TCRdb goes unchecked. The CDR3 extends over 18 amino acids. Germline CDR1 reads LGHDT; CDR2 reads YNNKEL (reference sequence). CDR3 amino acids: CASSRGTSGIGYQETQYF.

The chain joins TRBV29-1 to TRBJ1-3; the D gene TCRdb calls, TRBD1, cannot be checked with no DNA. The CDR3 sequence is 12 residues long. Germline-derived CDR1 and CDR2 are SQVTM and ANQGSEA. The CDR3 loop reads CSAGEAGNTIYF.

The rearrangement links TRBV2 to TRBJ1-5; TCRdb outputs TRBD1, but without DNA this stays unchecked. This CDR3 comprises 15 residues. Germline values: CDR1 SNHLY, CDR2 FYNNEI. The CDR3: CASTTEQGPWQPQHF.

The CDR3 here is CATSDPKPGQAGYEQYF. The genes are TRBV24-1 and TRBJ2-7; there is no DNA to check the TCRdb D call of TRBD1. The germline CDR1 and CDR2 sequences are KGHDR and SFDVKD. The CDR3 runs to 17 residues.

The rearrangement uses TRBV7-2 and TRBJ2-5; TCRdb designates TRBD2, a call that cannot be tested without DNA. This CDR3 spans 16 amino acids. The germline gives CDR1 SGHTA, CDR2 FQGNSA. The CDR3 region is CASSLFGLGGPETQYF.